This TCR beta chain was sequenced during a study of blood T cell repertoires in COVID-19. Study-wide background: PBMCs, B-cell-depleted T cells, or T cells were the source of the cDNA or gDNA that made up the material.

Seattle patients were enrolled while actively infected and followed longitudinally. Authors' analysis steps: For nucleated cells, counts were estimated from reference gene primer amplification. The repertoire was sequenced with immunoSEQ multiplex PCR; TCRdb's copy has only in-frame clones and lacks some. V, J and clone size derive from that table, while D and trimming were established from the DNA sequence. The sample shows 150,000 to 200,000 clones, 84% of them seen only once. V was clipped by 2 bases and J by 6 bases, with 14 bases between them. The CDR3 runs 15 residues. The germline V gene has CDR1 MDHEN and CDR2 SYDVKM. This clone was seen only a few times.

The chain couples TRBV28 to TRBJ1-5; D possibly corresponds to TRBD1 (6 bases). The TCR originated in a woman aged 70 to 79 with COVID-19, enrolled during active disease. Sequencing was performed on peripheral blood. CDR3 coding DNA: TGTGCCAGCAGTTTACCTGGCAGGGGTAGTCAGCCCCAGCATTTT. It encodes CASSLPGRGSQPQHF.